This record concerns one T cell receptor beta chain sequence. No antigen is known for it. Trimming removed 1 base from V and 6 bases from J, with 9 bases in between. This CDR3 is 13 amino acids long. Germline V gene lookup returns CDR1 WSHSY and CDR2 SAAADI. The data stem from a study of T cell repertoires in cytomegalovirus infection. For the study at large: The authors used CMV epitopes that were HLA-C-restricted (recently identified) and HLA-B-restricted (well studied).

Regarding the study as a whole: HLA-C-restricted CMV clonotypes gave the most frequent clonotype in two of eight donors.

TCRdb reprocessed the reads via MiXCR and lists one record per CDR3 protein. The table includes about 890,000 distinct CDR3 sequences, roughly 30% detected once. The receptor comes from a human donor in good health (CMV status not recorded). Some clones in this sample may be carry-over from other donors' samples. The material was cultured CD8+ T cells from PBMCs, obtained from culture after CMV antigen stimulation. V gene TRBV10-2 combines with J gene TRBJ1-1, with a weak D call TRBD1 (6 bases). The CDR3 loop reads CASSEFGGAEAFF. The DNA for the CDR3 is TGCGCCAGCAGTGAGTTCGGGGGCGCTGAAGCTTTCTTT.